The 2 T cell receptor beta chains below were found in one sample sequenced in a study of cytomegalovirus exposure and HLA in healthy donors. A multiplex PCR was run with 60 Vbeta primers and 13 Jbeta primers. Some clones are missing from TCRdb's copy, which holds only in-frame ones; the method was immunoSEQ multiplex PCR. The top ten clones hold 2.2% of a sample with over 150,000 clones, 70% to 80% of them seen once. The sequenced material came from PBMCs. The receptors were gathered from a man aged 45-60 years in good health and CMV-seropositive.

In its sample, this clone was seen a few times. This chain connects TRBV28 to TRBJ1-4; 7 nucleotides match TRBD1. The CDR3 runs to 13 residues. Germline trimming cut 5 bases from V and 6 bases from J; bases unmatched to any gene: 3. Germline loops: CDR1 MDHEN, CDR2 SYDVKM. The CDR3 loop reads CASSRGTDEKLFF. The CDR3 coding sequence is TGTGCCAGCAGTAGAGGGACAGATGAAAAACTGTTTTTT.

This rearrangement joins TRBV25-1 to TRBJ2-7; 8 bases are a match to TRBD2. The CDR3 is made up of 16 amino acids. The V gene end was trimmed by 3 bases and the J gene end by 0 bases; junction bases not matched to a gene: 7. Per germline, CDR1 MGHDK and CDR2 SYGVNS. The CDR3 nucleotides are TGTGCCAGCAGTGAGTTCGCGGGGGGCCTCTCCTACGAGCAGTACTTC. It codes for CASSEFAGGLSYEQYF.